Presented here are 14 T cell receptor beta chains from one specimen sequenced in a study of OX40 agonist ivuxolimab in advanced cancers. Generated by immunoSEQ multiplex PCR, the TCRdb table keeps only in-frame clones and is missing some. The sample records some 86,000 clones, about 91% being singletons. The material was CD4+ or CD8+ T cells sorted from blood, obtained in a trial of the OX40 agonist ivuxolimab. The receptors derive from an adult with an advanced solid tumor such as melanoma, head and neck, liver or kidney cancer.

CDR3 DNA sequence: TGCAGTGCAACAGGGGGGAACGAGCAGTACTTC. Translation gives CSATGGNEQYF. V and J are TRBV20-1 and TRBJ2-7, with 8 bases that match TRBD1. Germline V gene lookup returns CDR1 DFQATT and CDR2 SNEGSKA (reference sequence). V lost 6 bases, J lost 5 bases, and 3 bases stayed unmatched. This CDR3 contains 11 residues.

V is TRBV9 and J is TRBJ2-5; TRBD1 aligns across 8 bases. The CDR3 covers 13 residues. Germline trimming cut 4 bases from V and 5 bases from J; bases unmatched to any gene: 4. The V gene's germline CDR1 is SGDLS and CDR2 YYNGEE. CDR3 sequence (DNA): TGTGCCAGCAGCTTCGGACAGGGCGAGACCCAGTACTTC. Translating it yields CASSFGQGETQYF.

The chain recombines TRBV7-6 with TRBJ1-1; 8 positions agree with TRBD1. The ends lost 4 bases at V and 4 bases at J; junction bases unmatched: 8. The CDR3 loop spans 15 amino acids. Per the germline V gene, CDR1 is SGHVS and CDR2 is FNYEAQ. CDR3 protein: CASSSRGTGLTEAFF. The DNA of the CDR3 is TGTGCCAGCAGCTCCCGAGGGACAGGCCTCACTGAAGCTTTCTTT.

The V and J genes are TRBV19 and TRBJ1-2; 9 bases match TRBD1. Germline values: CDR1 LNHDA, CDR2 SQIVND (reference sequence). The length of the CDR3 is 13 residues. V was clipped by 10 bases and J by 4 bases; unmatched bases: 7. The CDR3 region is CATRTGASYGYTF. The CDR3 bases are TGTGCCACCCGGACAGGGGCTAGCTATGGCTACACCTTC.

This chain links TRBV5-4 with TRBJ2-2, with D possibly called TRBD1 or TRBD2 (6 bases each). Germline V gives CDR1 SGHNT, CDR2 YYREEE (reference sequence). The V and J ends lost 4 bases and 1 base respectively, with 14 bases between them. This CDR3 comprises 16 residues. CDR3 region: CASSPIGGLNTGELFF. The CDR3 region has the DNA TGTGCCAGCAGCCCTATAGGGGGGTTGAACACCGGGGAGCTGTTTTTT.

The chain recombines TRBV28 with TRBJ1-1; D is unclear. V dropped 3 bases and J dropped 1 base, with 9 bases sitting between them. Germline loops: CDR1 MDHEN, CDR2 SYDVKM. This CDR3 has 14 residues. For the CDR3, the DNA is TGTGCCAGCAGTTTGGATCCGCGGAACACTGAAGCTTTCTTT. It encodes CASSLDPRNTEAFF.

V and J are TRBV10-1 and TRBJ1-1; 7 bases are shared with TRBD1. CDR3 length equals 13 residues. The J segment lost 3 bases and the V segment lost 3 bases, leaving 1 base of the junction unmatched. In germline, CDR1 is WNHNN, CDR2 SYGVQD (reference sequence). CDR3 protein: CASSEGGHTEAFF. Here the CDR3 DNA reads TGCGCCAGCAGTGAAGGGGGCCACACTGAAGCTTTCTTT.

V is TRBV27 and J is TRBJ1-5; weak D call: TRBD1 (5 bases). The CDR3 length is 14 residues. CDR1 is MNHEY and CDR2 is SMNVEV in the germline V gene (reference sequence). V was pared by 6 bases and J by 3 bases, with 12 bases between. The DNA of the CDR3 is TGTGCCAGCAGACCGGGACGGTCCAATCAGCCCCAGCATTTT. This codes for CASRPGRSNQPQHF.

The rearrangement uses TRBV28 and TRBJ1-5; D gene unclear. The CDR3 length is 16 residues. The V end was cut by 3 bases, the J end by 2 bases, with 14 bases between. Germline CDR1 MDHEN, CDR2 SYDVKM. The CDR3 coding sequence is TGTGCCAGCAGTTTGGAGGGTGGGCTGGGCAATCAGCCCCAGCATTTT. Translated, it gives CASSLEGGLGNQPQHF.

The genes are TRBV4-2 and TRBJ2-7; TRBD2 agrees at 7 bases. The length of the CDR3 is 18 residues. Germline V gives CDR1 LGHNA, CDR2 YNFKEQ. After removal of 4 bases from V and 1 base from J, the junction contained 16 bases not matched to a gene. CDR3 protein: CASSLRASGTSQSYEQYF. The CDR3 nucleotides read TGTGCCAGCAGCCTCAGGGCCAGCGGGACCTCCCAATCCTACGAGCAGTACTTC.

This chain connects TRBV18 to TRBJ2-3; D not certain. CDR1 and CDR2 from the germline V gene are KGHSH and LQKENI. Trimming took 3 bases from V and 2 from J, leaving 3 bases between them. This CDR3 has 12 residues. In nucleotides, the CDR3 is TGTGCCAGCTCACCGTACACAGATACGCAGTATTTT. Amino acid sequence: CASSPYTDTQYF.

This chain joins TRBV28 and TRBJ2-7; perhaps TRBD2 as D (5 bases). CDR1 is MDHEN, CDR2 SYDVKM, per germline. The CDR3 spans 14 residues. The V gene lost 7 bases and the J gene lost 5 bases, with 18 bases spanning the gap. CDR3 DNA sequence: TGTGCCAGCAAGGAGGCTACGGCTCCCCACGAGCAGTACTTC. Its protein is CASKEATAPHEQYF.

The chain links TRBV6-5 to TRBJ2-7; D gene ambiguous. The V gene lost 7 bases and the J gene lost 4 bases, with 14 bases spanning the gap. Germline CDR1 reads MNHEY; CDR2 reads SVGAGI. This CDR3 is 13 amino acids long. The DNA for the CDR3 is TGTGCCAGCATTACCTTGAGGCCGTACGAGCAGTACTTC. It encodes CASITLRPYEQYF.

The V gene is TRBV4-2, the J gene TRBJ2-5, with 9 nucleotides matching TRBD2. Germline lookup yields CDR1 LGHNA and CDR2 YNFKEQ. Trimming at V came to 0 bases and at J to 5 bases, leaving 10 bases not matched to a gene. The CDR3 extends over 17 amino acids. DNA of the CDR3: TGTGCCAGCAGCCAAGACCTAACCCTAGCGGGATTGGAGACCCAGTACTTC. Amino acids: CASSQDLTLAGLETQYF.